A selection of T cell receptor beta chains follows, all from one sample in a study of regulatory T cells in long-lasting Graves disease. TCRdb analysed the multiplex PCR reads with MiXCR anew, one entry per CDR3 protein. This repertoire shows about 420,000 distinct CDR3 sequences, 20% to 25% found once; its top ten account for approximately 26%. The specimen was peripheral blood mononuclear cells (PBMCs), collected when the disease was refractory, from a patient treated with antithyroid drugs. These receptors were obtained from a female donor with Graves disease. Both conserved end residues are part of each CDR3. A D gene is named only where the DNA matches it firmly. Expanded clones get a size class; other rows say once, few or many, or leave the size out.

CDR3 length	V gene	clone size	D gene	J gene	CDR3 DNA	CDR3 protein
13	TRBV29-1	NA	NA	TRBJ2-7	TGCAGCGTAGGGAGGGGGTTTGGCTACGAGCAGTACTTC	CSVGRGFGYEQYF
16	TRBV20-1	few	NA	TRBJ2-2	TGCAGTGCTAGAGCGACGGGACACCTTAACACCGGGGAGCTGTTTTTT	CSARATGHLNTGELFF
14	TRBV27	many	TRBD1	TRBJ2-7	TGTGCCAGCAGTTTTTCAGGGGGCTTGAACGAGCAGTACTTC	CASSFSGGLNEQYF
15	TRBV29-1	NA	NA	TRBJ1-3	TGCAGCATTGAATCCTGGGGAACAGGGTCCAACACCATATATTTT	CSIESWGTGSNTIYF
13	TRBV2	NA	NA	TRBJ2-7	TGTGCCAGCAGTGAAGAGGTACACTCTGGGCAGTACTTC	CASSEEVHSGQYF
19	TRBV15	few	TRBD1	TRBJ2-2	TGTGCCACCAGCAGAGTCCCGGGACAGGGGAATTCAGGGACCGGGGAGCTGTTTTTT	CATSRVPGQGNSGTGELFF
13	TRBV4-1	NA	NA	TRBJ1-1	TGCGCCAGCAGCCAAGTAGGGGCCACTGAAGCTTTCTTT	CASSQVGATEAFF
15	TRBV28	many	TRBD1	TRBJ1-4	TGTGCCAGCAGTACCCGACAGGGAGAGGGTGAAAAACTGTTTTTT	CASSTRQGEGEKLFF
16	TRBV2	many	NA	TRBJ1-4	TGTGCCAGCAGTGGAGAATTACAGGGCGGTAATGAAAAACTGTTTTTT	CASSGELQGGNEKLFF
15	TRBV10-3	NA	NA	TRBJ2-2	TGTGCCATCAGCCCCGGACAGATTCGCACCGGGGAGCTGTTTTTT	CAISPGQIRTGELFF
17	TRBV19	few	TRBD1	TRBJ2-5	TGTGCCAGTAGTATGTCCCGCCTAACAGGGGGCGGAGAGACCCAGTACTTC	CASSMSRLTGGGETQYF
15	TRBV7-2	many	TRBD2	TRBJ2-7	TGTGCCAGCAGCCTCGCACCAGCGGGACCTTACGAGCAGTACTTC	CASSLAPAGPYEQYF
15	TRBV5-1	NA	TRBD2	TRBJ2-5	TGCGCCAGCAGCTACCGGGACTACCTCCAAGAGACCCAGTACTTC	CASSYRDYLQETQYF
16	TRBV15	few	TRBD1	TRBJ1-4	TGTGCCACCAGCAGAGATCAGGGGGCAACTAATGAAAAACTGTTTTTT	CATSRDQGATNEKLFF
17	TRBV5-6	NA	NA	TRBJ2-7	TGTGCCAGCAGCTTGGCCTCATTCGGCGTCAGCCCCTACGAGCAGTACTTC	CASSLASFGVSPYEQYF
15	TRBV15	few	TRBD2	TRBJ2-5	TGTGCCACCAGCAGTTCGCGGGAGGCCCAAGAGACCCAGTACTTC	CATSSSREAQETQYF
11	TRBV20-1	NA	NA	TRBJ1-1	TGCAGTGCTAGAGTGTTGACTGAAGCTTTCTTT	CSARVLTEAFF
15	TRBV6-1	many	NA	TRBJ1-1	TGTGCCAGCAGTCCCTCGTTTCCACAGAGCACTGAAGCTTTCTTT	CASSPSFPQSTEAFF
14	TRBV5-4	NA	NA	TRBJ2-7	TGTGCCAGCAGCCAGGACGGCAGATCCTACGAGCAGTACTTC	CASSQDGRSYEQYF
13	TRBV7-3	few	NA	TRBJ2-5	TGTGCCAGCAGCTTAACCAGGGAAGAGACCCAGTACTTC	CASSLTREETQYF
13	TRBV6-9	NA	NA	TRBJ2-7	TGTGCCAGCAGTTATTCGGGTTTCCACGAGCAGTACTTC	CASSYSGFHEQYF
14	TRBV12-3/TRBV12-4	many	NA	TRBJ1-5	TGTGCCAGCAGTTTACGGCAGGGACATCAGCCCCAGCATTTT	CASSLRQGHQPQHF
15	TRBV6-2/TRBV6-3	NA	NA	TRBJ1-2	TGTGCCAGCAGTTACTCAGGGTATACCTACTATGGCTACACCTTC	CASSYSGYTYYGYTF
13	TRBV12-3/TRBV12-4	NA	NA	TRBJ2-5	TGTGCCAGCAGTTTTTCAGGGCTCGAGACCCAGTACTTC	CASSFSGLETQYF
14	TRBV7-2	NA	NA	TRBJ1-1	TGCGCCAGCAGCTTCGGGGAGATGAACACTGAAGCTTTCTTT	CASSFGEMNTEAFF
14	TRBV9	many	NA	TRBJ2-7	TGTGCCAGCAGCGTAGAGGAGTGGTCCTTCGAGCAGTACTTC	CASSVEEWSFEQYF
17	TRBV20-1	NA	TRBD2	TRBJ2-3	TGCAGTGCTAGGAAGGCGGGAGGGCGTCGGAGCACAGATACGCAGTATTTT	CSARKAGGRRSTDTQYF
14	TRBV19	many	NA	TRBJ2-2	TGTGCCAGCTCTCCCGCGCTTAACACCGGGGAGCTGTTTTTT	CASSPALNTGELFF
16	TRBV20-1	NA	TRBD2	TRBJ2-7	TGCAGTGCTAGCAAGGGGACTAGCGTGTTCTCCTACGAGCAGTACTTC	CSASKGTSVFSYEQYF
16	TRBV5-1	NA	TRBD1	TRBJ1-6	TGCGCCAGCAGACACCTTACACAGGGGAATAGATCACCCCTCCACTTT	CASRHLTQGNRSPLHF
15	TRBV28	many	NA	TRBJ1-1	TGTGCCAGCAGCTCCGAGGGGGGGGAAAACACTGAAGCTTTCTTT	CASSSEGGENTEAFF
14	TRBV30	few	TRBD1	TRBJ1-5	TGTGCCTGGAGTCCGGGCAGGGGGAGCCAGCCCCAGCATTTT	CAWSPGRGSQPQHF
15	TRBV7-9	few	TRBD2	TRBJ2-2	TGTGCCAGCGGGCGAGCGGGAGGGAACACCGGGGAGCTGTTTTTT	CASGRAGGNTGELFF
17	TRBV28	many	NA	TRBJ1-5	TGTGCCAGCAGTTTTTTATCAAGGACGGCAGAAGTTCAGCCCCAGCATTTT	CASSFLSRTAEVQPQHF
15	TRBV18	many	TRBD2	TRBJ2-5	TGTGCCAGCTCACCACCGGGGGGGAGCGGAGAGACCCAGTACTTC	CASSPPGGSGETQYF
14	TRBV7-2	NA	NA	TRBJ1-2	TGTGCCAGCAGCTTGATATCTACTAACTATGGCTACACCTTC	CASSLISTNYGYTF
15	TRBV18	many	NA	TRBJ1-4	TGTGCCAGCTCACCATCCGGGACCAGCGGTGAAAAACTGTTTTTT	CASSPSGTSGEKLFF
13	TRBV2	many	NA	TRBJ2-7	TGTGCCAGCAGTGAAGAGTGGGGGTACGAGCAGTACTTC	CASSEEWGYEQYF
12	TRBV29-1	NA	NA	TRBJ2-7	TGCAGCGTTGAAGAGGGTGCCTACGAGCAGTACTTC	CSVEEGAYEQYF
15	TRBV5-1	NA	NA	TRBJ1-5	TGCGCCAGCAGCTTGACCGCAGGGGCCAATCAGCCCCAGCATTTT	CASSLTAGANQPQHF
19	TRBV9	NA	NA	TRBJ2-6	TGTGCCAGCAGCCTCGGACAGACCCGGCGATACTCTGGGACCAACGTCCTGACTTTC	CASSLGQTRRYSGTNVLTF
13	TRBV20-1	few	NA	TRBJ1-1	TGCAGTGCTAGAGAGGTGGGGGGCAGGATAGCTTTCTTT	CSAREVGGRIAFF
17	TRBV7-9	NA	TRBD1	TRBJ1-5	TGTGCCAGCAGCTTCGACTACAGGGGGCCTTTAAATCAGCCCCAGCATTTT	CASSFDYRGPLNQPQHF
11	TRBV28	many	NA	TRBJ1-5	TGTGCCAGCAGTCATGATCAGCCCCAGCATTTT	CASSHDQPQHF
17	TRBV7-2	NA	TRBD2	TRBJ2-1	TGTGCCAGCAGCTCGAGACTAGCGGGAGGGTCGTGGAATGAGCAGTTCTTC	CASSSRLAGGSWNEQFF